This record covers a single T cell receptor (beta chain). This clonotype appeared a few times. Its target antigen remains unknown. No clone much larger than this one lies a single base away; base qualities are absent. This sample is part of a study of early T cells in non-severe SARS-CoV-2 infection (dated by TCRdb to 2020 to 2022). Regarding the complete study: Because TCR sequencing was done on bulk RNA from unsorted whole blood, the alpha and beta chains could not be paired. General findings and caveats noted by the study authors: VDJdb matching was skewed toward anti-spike CD8 responses and likely underestimated virus-specific expansions by missing private and CD4 specificities.

Based on the germline V gene, the CDR1 and CDR2 sequences are SGHTA and FQGNSA. At the junction V is shortened by 5 bases and J by 7 bases, with 12 bases in between. Including the terminal cysteine and phenylalanine, the CDR3 comprises 13 residues. Only the CDR3 part of the read is kept: 39 bases, read in frame from the first base. Libraries came from 5' RACE. These reads were obtained on a NextSeq 500. To correct for sequencing error and PCR bias, the TCR library protocol tagged individual cDNA molecules with unique molecular identifiers. Sequencing covered both TCR alpha and beta chains, and within each sample the abundances of alpha and beta sequences were tightly co-correlated. The original methods were these. Decombinator V4 was used to annotate TCR sequences for V gene, J gene and CDR3. TCRs were defined as expanded if a significant change between any two time points was detected under a Poisson model with p below 0.0001. TCR abundances were normalised to the total number of TCRs sequenced per sample and were expressed as counts per million. MAIT TCRs were defined by TRAV1-2 paired with TRAJ12, TRAJ20 or TRAJ33, and iNKT TCRs by TRAV10 paired with TRAJ18. VDJdb, accessed on 1 November 2021, was searched for TCRs annotated for CMV, EBV and SARS-CoV-2, and TCRs annotated for more than one antigen were excluded. The public reads were reanalyzed by TCRdb: fastp trimming at Q25, MiXCR alignment, in-frame beta chains only. Entries are consolidated by CDR3 protein sequence, retaining the most common genes and DNA. The authors' filters were not applied to this entry. Recorded for this sample are 65,000 to 95,000 distinct CDR3 sequences; 11% to 15% of them occurred a single time. In total, the top ten clones hold approximately 11% of the sample.

The study was a case-control design nested within a healthcare worker cohort in London, UK, with weekly nasopharyngeal swab PCR tests and blood sampling. Healthcare workers were enrolled in the week of the UK lockdown, from 23 to 31 March 2020, and were followed every week for up to roughly 16 weeks. The clonotype comes from an adult who was a healthcare worker with PCR-confirmed SARS-CoV-2 infection or an uninfected control (not recorded which). The chain uses TRBV7-2 and TRBJ1-5; a tentative D call is TRBD1 (6 bases match). The specimen was whole blood. Read as DNA, the sequence is TGTGCCAGCAGCAATCACGGGGGCCAGCCCCAGCATTTT. This translates into CASSNHGGQPQHF.